This TCR beta chain was obtained from a study of blood T cell repertoires in COVID-19. Across the study: Whether acute or convalescent, the COVID-19 samples came from the United States, Italy and Spain.

Original handling: Scientists estimated how many nucleated cells there were by amplifying reference gene primers. The assay was immunoSEQ multiplex PCR, and TCRdb's table has in-frame clones only and misses some. V, J and clone size were drawn from that table, and D and trimming were deduced from the DNA. Seen here are roughly 200,000 clones, 75% to 85% observed once, and the top ten hold 1.3%. This CDR3 is 11 amino acids long. V shed 4 bases and J shed 7 bases, with 5 bases lying between them. Germline V CDR1 and CDR2: SEHNR, FQNEAQ (reference sequence). Input material: peripheral blood. The V gene is TRBV7-9, the J gene TRBJ2-1; D is unclear. The receptor was derived from a woman under 40 with COVID-19, enrolled during active disease. CDR3 sequence (DNA): TGTGCCAGCAGCTCCCTGAATGAGCAGTTCTTC. This encodes CASSSLNEQFF. Using reference TRBV7-9 and TRBJ2-1 for the parts outside the CDR3, the full variable domain is DTGVSQNPRHKITKRGQNVTFRCDPISEHNRLYWYRQTLGQGPEFLTYFQNEAQLEKSRLLSDRFSAERPKGSFSTLEIQRTEQGDSAMYLCASSSLNEQFFGPGTRLTVL.